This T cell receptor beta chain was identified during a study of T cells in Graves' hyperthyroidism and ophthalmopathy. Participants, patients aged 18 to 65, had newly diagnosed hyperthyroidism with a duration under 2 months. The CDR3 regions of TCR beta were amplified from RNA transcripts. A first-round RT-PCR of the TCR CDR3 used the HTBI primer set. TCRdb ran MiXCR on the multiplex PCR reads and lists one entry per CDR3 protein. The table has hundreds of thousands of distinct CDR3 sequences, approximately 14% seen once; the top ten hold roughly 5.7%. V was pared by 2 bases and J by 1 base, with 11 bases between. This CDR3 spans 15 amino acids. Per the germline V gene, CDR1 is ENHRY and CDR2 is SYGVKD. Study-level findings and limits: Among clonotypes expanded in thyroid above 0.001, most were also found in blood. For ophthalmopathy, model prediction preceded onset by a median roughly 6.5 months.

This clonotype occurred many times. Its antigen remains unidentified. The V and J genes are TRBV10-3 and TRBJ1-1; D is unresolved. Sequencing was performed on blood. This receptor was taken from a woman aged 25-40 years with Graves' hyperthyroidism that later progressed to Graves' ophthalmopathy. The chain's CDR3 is CAISEQVTGNTEAFF. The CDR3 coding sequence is TGTGCCATCAGTGAGCAGGTAACGGGGAACACTGAAGCTTTCTTT.